The text below deals with one TCR beta chain. The antigen it binds to is not known. No clone much larger than this one lies a single base away; base qualities are absent. RNA was extracted with the RNeasy kit and roughly 0.5 to 1 ug was reverse transcribed using random hexamers. The immunoSEQ multiplex PCR assay, which covers 54 Vbeta and 13 Jbeta segments, was used to amplify TCR beta CDR3 regions. PCR amplification bias was corrected using a synthetic template baseline for primer optimization and computational correction. On the study's bioinformatics: Only productive sequences were kept, with reads annotated to V, D and J genes according to IMGT and analyzed in immunoSEQ Analyzer. Clonality was computed as one minus Shannon entropy normalized by log2 of the number of productive unique sequences. For each patient and control, public and private clones were evaluated among the 100 most prevalent clones. Clones were defined as Susac-specific when absent from the healthy and MS cohorts, from about 1,100 published viral clones and from other ImmuneACCESS disease sequences. The raw public data were reprocessed by TCRdb itself: fastp quality trimming at Q25, MiXCR clonotype calling, in-frame beta chains only. Duplicate CDR3 protein sequences are folded into a single record with the most common DNA and genes. The V and J calls follow TCRdb's processing rather than the paper's. For this sample there are 77,000 or so distinct CDR3 sequences; 85% to 95% appear just once. The ten largest clones add up to about 0.52% of the sample.

Peripheral blood CD8+ and CD4+ T cells from healthy donors, Susac syndrome patients and multiple sclerosis patients were profiled using high-throughput TCR beta sequencing. Susac syndrome patients met recently defined diagnostic criteria for definite or probable disease. Bulk CD8+ and CD4+ T cells were purified magnetically by negative isolation, whereas CD8+ TEMRA cells were enriched by FACS. Blood was collected in EDTA tubes and processed within 24 hours, with PBMCs isolated through density gradient centrifugation. PBMCs intended for TCR sequencing were cryopreserved in liquid nitrogen and were subsequently thawed in a 37 degrees C water bath. Purity of sorted or isolated CD4+, CD8+ and CD8+ TEMRA cells was at least 90%. The sample is drawn from a study of CD8 T cells in Susac syndrome (dated by TCRdb to the late 2010s). Describing the broader study: Of the Susac syndrome patients who were sequenced, roughly 6 had clinically active disease and roughly eight were in clinical remission. At blood withdrawal, Susac syndrome patients were either therapy-naive, taking corticosteroids (in some cases with IVIg as well), or taking IVIg alone. The study used repertoire sequencing to test whether antigen drove CD8+ T cell activation and differentiation in Susac syndrome. The paper as a whole reports these results and caveats: The CD4+ T cell repertoire of patients with Susac syndrome showed no detectable clonal expansion. The study acknowledged that relatively few individuals were included in the TCR sequencing and HLA analysis.

This receptor was identified in a human donor with Susac syndrome. The sample taken for sequencing was CD4+ T cells from PBMCs.

The CDR3 here reads CASSYLTGLDGYTF. The nucleotide sequence reads TGTGCCAGCAGTTACCTTACAGGCCTAGATGGCTACACCTTC. This chain joins TRBV6-5 to TRBJ1-2, with TRBD1 as a weak D call on 5 bases. V gives up 2 bases and J gives up 6 bases, and the segment between their germline ends measures 13 bases. CDR1 and CDR2 (MNHEY, SVGAGI) derive from the germline V gene. Including cysteine and phenylalanine, the CDR3 has 14 amino acids. Here the CDR3 DNA is all that survives: 42 bases in frame from base 1.